These 15 T cell receptor beta chains originate from one sample sequenced in a study of blood T cell repertoires in COVID-19. Produced via immunoSEQ multiplex PCR; TCRdb's table is partial and in-frame only. The data show roughly 180,000 clones, about 88% seen once. The sample consisted of peripheral blood. The source is a woman aged 25-40 years with active or convalescent COVID-19.

The chain joins TRBV27 to TRBJ2-1; 14 nucleotides align to TRBD2. Per the germline V gene, CDR1 is MNHEY and CDR2 is SMNVEV (reference sequence). The CDR3 covers 15 residues. Trimming cost V 5 bases and J 6 bases; bases outside gene matches: 3. The CDR3 region is CASSRLAGGPNEQFF. CDR3 coding DNA: TGTGCCAGCAGTCGACTAGCGGGAGGGCCCAATGAGCAGTTCTTC.

A single count supports this clone. The chain recombines TRBV10-2 with TRBJ1-2; D remains unclear. The CDR3 extends over 14 amino acids. The germline V and J ends were trimmed by 2 bases and 4 bases, with 11 bases remaining between them. Germline values: CDR1 WSHSY, CDR2 SAAADI. CDR3 bases: TGCGCCAGCAGTGAGGGATTCGGAGGCTATGGCTACACCTTC. It codes for CASSEGFGGYGYTF.

The chain joins TRBV12-3 or TRBV12-4 to TRBJ2-5, with 10 bases identical to TRBD1. There are 13 residues in the CDR3. With 3 bases clipped from V and 7 bases from J, the junction kept 2 bases outside the gene matches. This CDR3 is CASSFRQGATQYF. CDR3 in DNA: TGTGCCAGCAGTTTTCGACAGGGGGCGACCCAGTACTTC.

The rearrangement joins TRBV3-1 (or the pseudogene TRBV3-2) to TRBJ2-3; 10 bases map to TRBD2. V shed 1 base and J 6 bases; nucleotides not matched to a gene: 10. The germline CDR1 and CDR2 sequences are LGHDT and YNNKEL (reference sequence). This CDR3 spans 17 amino acids. The CDR3 region has the DNA TGTGCCAGCAGCCAAGTAAGCGGGGGGGCCCACATGGATACGCAGTATTTT. As protein: CASSQVSGGAHMDTQYF.

This sequence joins TRBV1 and TRBJ2-4; TRBD2 is the table's D call and was not checked against the DNA. TRBV1 is deemed a pseudogene. This CDR3 comprises 16 residues. CDR3 loop: CTSSGPRERGKNIQYF. The CDR3 DNA reads TGCACCAGCAGCGGACCCCGGGAGAGGGGCAAAAACATTCAGTACTTC.

The CDR3 region has the DNA TGTGCCAGTAGACAGGGGGCGGTGGAGACCCAGTACTTC. Amino acid sequence: CASRQGAVETQYF. J is TRBJ2-5 and V is TRBV19; TRBD1 aligns across 9 bases. The CDR3 consists of 13 residues. V shed 6 bases and J 5 bases; nucleotides not matched to a gene: 4. The germline V gene has CDR1 LNHDA and CDR2 SQIVND (reference sequence).

This chain connects TRBV27 to TRBJ2-7; D is uncertain. V dropped 2 bases and J dropped 4 bases, with 12 bases sitting between them. Germline V CDR1 and CDR2: MNHEY, SMNVEV (reference sequence). CDR3 length: 14 amino acids. The CDR3 sequence: CASSLGQIPYEQYF. In nucleotides, the CDR3 is TGTGCCAGCAGTTTAGGGCAGATACCTTACGAGCAGTACTTC.

The table lists this clone with a count of one. The rearrangement uses TRBV19 and TRBJ1-1; 7 bases agree with TRBD1. V lost 6 bases to trimming and J lost 4 bases; unmatched junction nucleotides: 5. The CDR3 covers 13 residues. Germline CDR1 LNHDA, CDR2 SQIVND (reference sequence). The CDR3 nucleotides are TGTGCCAGTAGCCTACAGGGGTTCACTGAAGCTTTCTTT. Protein sequence: CASSLQGFTEAFF.

This clone was seen just once. The chain uses TRBV5-5 and TRBJ2-2; TRBD1 matches at 7 bases. Germline CDR1 is SGHKS and CDR2 is YYEKEE (reference sequence). The junction had 5 bases not matched to a gene; V was cut back by 0 bases and J by 0 bases. The CDR3 is made up of 17 amino acids. CDR3 loop: CASSLVPGTANTGELFF. CDR3 nucleotides: TGTGCCAGCAGCTTGGTTCCCGGGACAGCGAACACCGGGGAGCTGTTTTTT.

The genes are TRBV6-5 and TRBJ1-1; 8 bases agree with TRBD1. The CDR3 has 14 residues. The J segment lost 0 bases and the V segment lost 6 bases, leaving 3 bases of the junction unmatched. The germline V gene has CDR1 MNHEY and CDR2 SVGAGI. The CDR3 spells CASRARGLNTEAFF. Written as DNA, the CDR3 is TGTGCCAGCAGGGCCAGGGGGCTGAACACTGAAGCTTTCTTT.

This clone appeared a few times. The V gene is TRBV7-9, the J gene TRBJ1-2; 9 positions agree with TRBD1. The ends lost 5 bases at V and 4 bases at J; junction bases unmatched: 5. CDR1 and CDR2 from the germline V gene are SEHNR and FQNEAQ (reference sequence). The CDR3 runs to 14 residues. The chain's CDR3 is CASSPTGGIYGYTF. The CDR3 nucleotides are TGTGCCAGCAGCCCTACAGGGGGCATCTATGGCTACACCTTC.

The rearrangement uses TRBV7-8 and TRBJ1-2, with 7 bases aligning to TRBD1. V lost 5 bases to trimming and J lost 2 bases; unmatched junction nucleotides: 8. CDR3 length: 15 amino acids. Per the germline V gene, CDR1 is SGHVS and CDR2 is FQNEAQ. The CDR3 coding sequence is TGTGCCAGCAGCCCCATCGCGGACAGGAACTATGGCTACACCTTC. It translates to CASSPIADRNYGYTF.

J is TRBJ1-1 and V is TRBV23-1, with a weak D call TRBD1 (5 bases). TRBV23-1 has ORF status, its function being uncertain. The CDR3 covers 15 residues. Trimming removed 0 bases at V and 8 bases at J, with 16 bases between. The CDR3 reads CASSQSGGSEREAFF. The CDR3 DNA follows: TGCGCCAGCAGTCAATCGGGGGGGAGCGAGAGAGAAGCTTTCTTT.

The V and J genes are TRBV6-5 and TRBJ2-2; D is uncertain. The CDR3 spans 16 residues. In germline, CDR1 is MNHEY, CDR2 SVGAGI. Trimming shortened V by 2 bases and J by 0 bases, and 10 bases separated the two germline ends. CDR3: CASSYKASPNTGELFF. Here the CDR3 DNA reads TGTGCCAGCAGTTACAAAGCCTCTCCGAACACCGGGGAGCTGTTTTTT.

The rearrangement joins TRBV20-1 to TRBJ2-1, with TRBD2 matching over 10 bases. CDR1 is DFQATT and CDR2 is SNEGSKA in the germline V gene (reference sequence). The CDR3 is made up of 18 amino acids. Losses at the gene ends were 3 bases for V and 0 bases for J; bases not matched to a gene: 11. The CDR3 bases are TGCAGTGCTAGTCCGGTAGCGGGAGGCGCCAGCTCCTACAATGAGCAGTTCTTC. It encodes CSASPVAGGASSYNEQFF.